A single sample is the source of the 29 T cell receptor beta chains below, sequenced in a study of cytomegalovirus exposure and HLA in healthy donors. The PCR had 60 Vbeta and 13 Jbeta primers. Clones were sequenced by immunoSEQ multiplex PCR, and TCRdb holds only the in-frame ones, with some missing. The sample includes approximately 100,000 clones, approximately 9% of them seen just once. The sample taken for sequencing was PBMCs. The receptors shown here come from a man between 45 and 60 years old in good health and CMV-seropositive.

Only a few counts were recorded for this clone. This chain joins TRBV19 and TRBJ2-1, with 11 nucleotides matching TRBD1. The CDR3 contains 15 residues. Germline V CDR1 and CDR2: LNHDA, SQIVND (reference sequence). J gave up 8 bases and V 5 bases, and 8 bases lay outside the gene matches. The CDR3 DNA reads TGTGCCAGTAGTCTCAGGACAGGGGGCAGGGATGAGCAGTTCTTC. This sequence encodes CASSLRTGGRDEQFF.

This clone has just a few counts. The chain recombines TRBV5-1 with TRBJ2-2; TRBD2 matches 7 bases. Germline CDR1 reads SGHRS; CDR2 reads YFSETQ. With V trimmed by 4 bases and J by 7 bases, 7 bases remained unmatched. The CDR3 has 14 residues. The CDR3 is CASSPGLEDGELFF. CDR3 in DNA: TGCGCCAGCAGCCCCGGACTAGAGGACGGGGAGCTGTTTTTT.

The chain uses TRBV5-6 and TRBJ2-7, with D perhaps matching TRBD1 (6 bases). This CDR3 spans 16 amino acids. V was shortened by 4 bases and J by 2 bases, with 19 bases between the two germline ends. Germline-derived CDR1 and CDR2 are SGHDT and YYEEEE. CDR3: CASSPGGGGRPYEQYF. In nucleotides, the CDR3 is TGTGCCAGCAGCCCCGGTGGTGGGGGCAGGCCCTACGAGCAGTACTTC.

The gene calls are TRBV28 and TRBJ1-2, with 10 bases lining up with TRBD1. The CDR3 consists of 16 residues. CDR1 MDHEN and CDR2 SYDVKM come from the germline V gene. J lost 4 bases, V lost 11 bases, and 16 bases had no gene match. The CDR3 loop is CAVTTYAGTGAYGYTF. For the CDR3, the DNA is TGTGCCGTGACCACTTACGCCGGGACAGGGGCCTATGGCTACACCTTC.

The chain recombines TRBV5-6 with TRBJ2-7, with TRBD2 identical over 10 bases. The V gene's germline CDR1 is SGHDT and CDR2 YYEEEE. The CDR3 runs 18 residues. The V segment lost 3 bases and the J segment 5 bases; nucleotides outside the gene matches: 17. The CDR3 loop is CASSSYLAGAHPAHEQYF. The CDR3 coding sequence is TGTGCCAGCAGCTCATATCTAGCGGGAGCACACCCGGCTCACGAGCAGTACTTC.

This clone has just a few counts. The V and J genes are TRBV7-2 and TRBJ1-5; TRBD1 is a possible D gene (6 bases). Germline V gene lookup returns CDR1 SGHTA and CDR2 FQGNSA. Trimming stripped 5 bases from V and 6 bases from J, with 11 bases between. This CDR3 is 13 amino acids long. CDR3 in DNA: TGTGCCAGCAGCCGGGACAATTTTCAGCCCCAGCATTTT. It translates to CASSRDNFQPQHF.

There are a few counts of this clone. This chain links TRBV7-9 with TRBJ2-3, with 7 nucleotides matching TRBD1. CDR1 and CDR2 (germline): SEHNR, FQNEAQ (reference sequence). V shed 5 bases, J shed 0 bases, and the junction held 5 bases outside the gene matches. This CDR3 is 15 amino acids long. The CDR3 DNA follows: TGTGCCAGCAGCCCGGGACAGATTAGCACAGATACGCAGTATTTT. It specifies CASSPGQISTDTQYF.

This clone was found a few times. The chain is built from TRBV7-9 and TRBJ2-1; 12 bases line up with TRBD2. V was pared by 4 bases and J by 7 bases, with 8 bases of the junction left unmatched. The CDR3 is 16 residues long. Looked up from germline, CDR1 is SEHNR and CDR2 is FQNEAQ (reference sequence). The CDR3 protein is CASSSRTSGKRNEQFF. The CDR3 DNA reads TGTGCCAGCAGCTCACGGACTAGCGGGAAGAGGAATGAGCAGTTCTTC.

This clone was recorded at least ten times. The CDR3 loop is CASSLYVRSLPNYGYTF. The CDR3 DNA is TGTGCCAGCAGTCTGTATGTGAGGAGCCTCCCTAACTATGGCTACACCTTC. The chain couples TRBV28 to TRBJ1-2; no clear D. Germline-derived CDR1 and CDR2 are MDHEN and SYDVKM. This CDR3 spans 17 amino acids. V gave up 5 bases and J gave up 0 bases, with 19 bases separating them.

This clone was recorded a few times. This chain uses TRBV2 with TRBJ2-6, with a possible D match to TRBD1 (6 bases). Germline V gives CDR1 SNHLY, CDR2 FYNNEI. V lost 3 bases and J lost 0, with 9 bases in between. CDR3 length equals 16 residues. The DNA of the CDR3 is TGTGCCAGCAGTGAGGACAGCCACTCTGGGGCCAACGTCCTGACTTTC. Translation: CASSEDSHSGANVLTF.

The chain uses TRBV6-1 and TRBJ1-2; 7 bases fit TRBD1. Germline loops: CDR1 MNHNS, CDR2 SASEGT. V lost 6 bases, J lost 1 base, and 5 bases stayed unmatched. This CDR3 has 14 residues. The CDR3 here is CASRTGIYNYGYTF. In nucleotides, the CDR3 is TGTGCCAGCAGGACAGGGATTTATAACTATGGCTACACCTTC.

This clone was detected a few times. The chain couples TRBV9 to TRBJ2-3; TRBD2 might be the D (6 bases). Germline V gives CDR1 SGDLS, CDR2 YYNGEE. CDR3 size: 17 residues. Trimming cost V 0 bases and J 0 bases, with 14 bases left between them. The CDR3 loop reads CASSVGGGGLSTDTQYF. The CDR3 DNA reads TGTGCCAGCAGCGTAGGAGGTGGGGGACTTAGCACAGATACGCAGTATTTT.

A few counts support this clone. The rearrangement uses TRBV18 and TRBJ1-1, with D unresolved. The V gene's germline CDR1 is KGHSH and CDR2 LQKENI. The V end was cut by 0 bases, the J end by 0 bases, with 14 bases between. The CDR3 has 17 amino acids. CDR3 sequence (DNA): TGTGCCAGCTCACCACCGGGTGGGTCGGGGATGAACACTGAAGCTTTCTTT. As protein: CASSPPGGSGMNTEAFF.

This clone appeared a few times. The chain carries TRBV7-3 and TRBJ1-1, with TRBD1 identical over 8 bases. CDR1 and CDR2 from the germline V gene are SGHTA and FQGTGA. The CDR3 extends over 12 amino acids. Trimming at V came to 3 bases and at J to 7 bases, leaving 1 base not matched to a gene. DNA of the CDR3: TGTGCCAGCAGCTTTGGACAGGGTGAAGCTTTCTTT. It translates to CASSFGQGEAFF.

V usage is TRBV6-1 and J usage is TRBJ1-2; D possibly corresponds to TRBD1 (6 bases). V shed 10 bases and J shed 2 bases, with 14 bases lying between them. In germline, CDR1 is MNHNS, CDR2 SASEGT. This CDR3 comprises 13 residues. CDR3 amino acids: CAIRDGQNYGYTF. CDR3 in DNA: TGTGCCATTAGAGACGGACAGAACTATGGCTACACCTTC.

The chain couples TRBV7-2 to TRBJ2-2; D is undetermined. Looked up from germline, CDR1 is SGHTA and CDR2 is FQGNSA. V dropped 5 bases and J dropped 1 base, with 8 bases sitting between them. There are 14 residues in the CDR3. CDR3 DNA: TGTGCCAGCAGCCCTGACTGGAACACCGGGGAGCTGTTTTTT. This gives the protein CASSPDWNTGELFF. Using reference TRBV7-2 and TRBJ2-2 for the parts outside the CDR3, the full variable domain is GAGVSQSPSNKVTEKGKDVELRCDPISGHTALYWYRQSLGQGLEFLIYFQGNSAPDKSGLPSDRFSAERTGGSVSTLTIQRTQQEDSAVYLCASSPDWNTGELFFGEGSRLTVL.

J is TRBJ2-5 and V is TRBV2, with D maybe TRBD2 (6 bases). Matching the DNA end better, TRBJ2-7 makes the J call doubtful. CDR3 length: 13 residues. Per the germline V gene, CDR1 is SNHLY and CDR2 is FYNNEI. The CDR3 nucleotides read TGTGCCAGCAGTGTGGAGGGCGGCTACGAGCAGTACTTC. Translating gives CASSVEGGYEQYF.

This clone appeared a few times. The chain couples TRBV2 to TRBJ1-1; tentatively, D is TRBD1 (6 bases). CDR1 and CDR2 (germline): SNHLY, FYNNEI. CDR3 length: 14 residues. Trimming left V 7 bases short and J 1 base short, with 13 bases between. CDR3 loop: CASNLPGQNTEAFF. For the CDR3, the DNA is TGTGCCAGCAATCTACCGGGACAGAACACTGAAGCTTTCTTT.

This chain uses TRBV5-6 with TRBJ2-6; 11 bases map to TRBD2. CDR1 is SGHDT and CDR2 is YYEEEE in the germline V gene. J was trimmed by 0 bases and V by 1 base; bases with no gene match: 6. The CDR3 runs 19 residues. CDR3 coding DNA: TGTGCCAGCAGCTTGTTTGGGACTAGCGGAATCTCTGGGGCCAACGTCCTGACTTTC. Protein product: CASSLFGTSGISGANVLTF.

The chain uses TRBV4-1 and TRBJ2-1; TRBD2 matches at 10 bases. V was pared by 3 bases and J by 3 bases, with 5 bases of the junction left unmatched. Looked up from germline, CDR1 is MGHRA and CDR2 is YSYEKL. This CDR3 has 16 residues. The CDR3 loop is CASSHGLAALYNEQFF. The CDR3, as DNA: TGCGCCAGCAGCCATGGACTAGCGGCCCTCTACAATGAGCAGTTCTTC.

This clone was counted a few times. The chain is built from TRBV18 and TRBJ2-1, with TRBD2 matching 7 bases. CDR1 is KGHSH, CDR2 LQKENI, per germline. The V and J ends lost 2 bases and 9 bases, in that order; junction bases with no gene match: 7. The CDR3 length is 14 residues. CDR3 region: CASSPTTSSTEQFF. CDR3 DNA sequence: TGTGCCAGCTCACCAACGACTAGCTCGACTGAGCAGTTCTTC.

A few counts support this clone. V and J are TRBV30 and TRBJ1-3; a weak D match, TRBD1 (5 bases). CDR1 GTSNPN and CDR2 SVGIG come from the germline V gene (reference sequence). The V end lost 5 bases, the J end lost 0 bases, and 20 bases lay between the germline ends. CDR3 size: 17 residues. The CDR3 DNA reads TGTGCCTGGGGGGCGGCAGGGAGGCCTTTCTCTGGAAACACCATATATTTT. The encoded protein is CAWGAAGRPFSGNTIYF. The entire variable domain, with the rest obtained from reference TRBV30 and TRBJ1-3, is as follows: SQTIHQWPATLVQPVGSPLSLECTVEGTSNPNLYWYRQAAGRGLQLLFYSVGIGQISSEVPQNLSASRPQDRQFILSSKKLLLSDSGFYLCAWGAAGRPFSGNTIYFGEGSWLTVV.

This clone was found a few times. V gene TRBV4-1 combines with J gene TRBJ2-7, with 9 bases fitting TRBD1. Trimming at V came to 3 bases and at J to 5 bases, leaving 11 bases not matched to a gene. The CDR3 is 16 amino acids. CDR1 and CDR2 (germline): MGHRA, YSYEKL. CDR3 nucleotides: TGCGCCAGCAGCCAGATCACGGGACAGGGATTCCACGAGCAGTACTTC. This translates into CASSQITGQGFHEQYF.

This clone was recorded at least ten times. The V gene is TRBV6-1, the J gene TRBJ2-1; tentatively, D is TRBD2 (6 bases). The CDR3 sequence is 15 residues long. Between the trimmed V and J ends, which lost 3 bases and 12 bases, there was a span of 21 bases. CDR1 and CDR2 from the germline V gene are MNHNS and SASEGT. For the CDR3, the DNA is TGTGCCAGCAGTGATGGTGTAATAGTAGCGGTCCGGCAGTTCTTC. This codes for CASSDGVIVAVRQFF.

The chain uses TRBV6-1 and TRBJ2-2, with D unresolved. Germline CDR1 and CDR2: MNHNS and SASEGT. The CDR3 contains 13 residues. Trimming took off 2 bases at V and 6 bases at J, with 7 bases between the two ends. In DNA, the CDR3 is TGTGCCAGCAGTGAAATAGCCCCCGGGGAGCTGTTTTTT. It translates to CASSEIAPGELFF.

A few counts support this clone. This sequence joins TRBV29-1 and TRBJ2-3; possibly TRBD1 for D (6 bases). The CDR3 consists of 14 residues. Deletions cut 6 bases from V and 2 bases from J, with 15 bases between. Germline V gives CDR1 SQVTM, CDR2 ANQGSEA. The CDR3 reads CSVTSQGITDTQYF. In DNA, the CDR3 is TGCAGCGTGACCTCTCAGGGGATCACAGATACGCAGTATTTT.

This clone has more than one count but fewer than ten. The chain has TRBV2 and TRBJ2-7; TRBD1 agrees at 7 bases. This CDR3 comprises 15 residues. J gave up 1 base and V 4 bases, and 7 bases lay outside the gene matches. Germline loops: CDR1 SNHLY, CDR2 FYNNEI. The CDR3: CASSARGTASYEQYF. DNA for the CDR3: TGTGCCAGCAGTGCCCGAGGGACAGCGTCCTACGAGCAGTACTTC.

The chain is built from TRBV7-3 and TRBJ1-1; the D is unclear. The length of the CDR3 is 16 residues. The V gene's germline CDR1 is SGHTA and CDR2 FQGTGA. V was cut by 6 bases and J by 0 bases, with 17 bases left in between. The CDR3 sequence: CASRSNRAVMNTEAFF. CDR3 bases: TGTGCCAGCAGGTCCAATCGAGCTGTTATGAACACTGAAGCTTTCTTT.

This clone came up a few times. The chain employs TRBV6-1 and TRBJ2-7; D is uncertain. The CDR3 covers 12 residues. Germline assignment: CDR1 MNHNS and CDR2 SASEGT. The ends were cut back, 8 bases at V and 5 bases at J, with 13 bases in the middle. In DNA, the CDR3 is TGTGCCAGCGGTGGATACGAGGACGAGCAGTACTTC. This codes for CASGGYEDEQYF.